This entry lists 27 T cell receptor beta chains sequenced from one sample in a study of blood T cells in healthy people across ages (dated by TCRdb to 2015 to 2017). The library came from 5' RACE. Sequencing instrument: Illumina HiSeq 2500. A second about 7 to 12 cycle PCR used a sample-barcoded 5' primer and a J-beta primer mix. Starting from the raw public reads, TCRdb applied fastp trimming at Q25, assembled clones with MiXCR and retained in-frame beta chains. Here each entry gathers all rows of one CDR3 protein and keeps the most common genes and DNA. Here the sample has fewer than 800,000 distinct CDR3 sequences; around 49% occur a single time. 30% to 40% of the sample goes to the ten largest clones. Sequencing was done on a sample of blood. The source is a woman aged 60-75 years in good health.

This chain joins TRBV12-3 or TRBV12-4 and TRBJ1-6; D is unclear. CDR3 length: 13 residues. Trimming shortened V by 2 bases and J by 7 bases, and 6 bases separated the two germline ends. CDR3 region: CASSLFINSPLHF. DNA of the CDR3: TGTGCCAGCAGTTTATTCATCAATTCACCCCTCCACTTT.

The chain links TRBV6-5 to TRBJ2-5, with a weak D call TRBD2 (6 bases). The CDR3 runs 13 residues. The V gene lost 5 bases and the J gene lost 1 base, with 8 bases spanning the gap. Looked up from germline, CDR1 is MNHEY and CDR2 is SVGAGI. Here the CDR3 reads CASSQAGQETQYF. CDR3 coding DNA: TGTGCCAGCAGTCAAGCGGGCCAAGAGACCCAGTACTTC.

On this clonotype: An end of the junction differs from the germline gene, which may be a read error. The chain links TRBV7-2 to TRBJ2-1; 10 bases align to TRBD2. Germline lookup yields CDR1 SGHTA and CDR2 FQGNSA. The CDR3 sequence is 16 residues long. Here the CDR3 reads CASGLFVTSGHNEQFF. The CDR3 DNA reads TGTGCCAGCGGCTTATTCGTGACTAGCGGGCACAATGAGCAGTTCTTC.

The chain is built from TRBV7-2 and TRBJ2-1; tentatively, D is TRBD1 (5 bases). Germline V gene lookup returns CDR1 SGHTA and CDR2 FQGNSA. V lost 9 bases, J lost 9 bases, and 12 bases lay in between. This CDR3 spans 11 amino acids. The CDR3 here is CASSAQGEQFF. The DNA for the CDR3 is TGTGCCAGTTCAGCGCAGGGTGAGCAGTTCTTC. Using reference TRBV7-2 and TRBJ2-1 for the parts outside the CDR3, the full variable domain is GAGVSQSPSNKVTEKGKDVELRCDPISGHTALYWYRQSLGQGLEFLIYFQGNSAPDKSGLPSDRFSAERTGGSVSTLTIQRTQQEDSAVYLCASSAQGEQFFGPGTRLTVL.

The chain is built from TRBV4-3 and TRBJ1-2; no clear D. The CDR3 length is 16 residues. V lost 3 bases to trimming and J lost 4 bases, with 18 bases between them. In germline, CDR1 is LGHNA, CDR2 YSLEER. The CDR3 DNA reads as TGCGCCAGCAGCCACAGCGGCTCCAGAAACCGCTATGGCTACACCTTC. It is translated as CASSHSGSRNRYGYTF.

The chain employs TRBV4-2 and TRBJ2-7; D remains unclear. The V gene lost 2 bases and the J gene lost 2 bases, with 13 bases spanning the gap. There are 15 residues in the CDR3. The germline V gene encodes CDR1 LGHNA and CDR2 YNFKEQ. The CDR3 spells CASSQITTGAYEQYF. Written as DNA, the CDR3 is TGTGCCAGCAGCCAAATTACGACTGGGGCCTACGAGCAGTACTTC.

The chain links TRBV13 to TRBJ2-7; the match to TRBD2 covers 8 bases. Germline CDR1 reads PRHDT; CDR2 reads FYEKMQ (reference sequence). With V trimmed by 5 bases and J by 4 bases, 7 bases remained unmatched. The CDR3 sequence is 14 residues long. The CDR3 protein is CASSRGGLEYEQYF. The CDR3 DNA sequence: TGTGCCAGCAGCCGGGGGGGGTTGGAGTACGAGCAGTACTTC.

This chain links TRBV24-1 with TRBJ2-1, with TRBD1 as a possible D gene (5 bases). Per the germline V gene, CDR1 is KGHDR and CDR2 is SFDVKD. V was clipped by 5 bases and J by 5 bases, with 21 bases between them. CDR3 length equals 17 residues. CDR3 nucleotides: TGTGCCACCAGTGCCCTGCCGCCAGGGAATTTTGACAATGAGCAGTTCTTC. It is translated as CATSALPPGNFDNEQFF.

J is TRBJ2-1 and V is TRBV9; 14 positions match TRBD2. The V segment lost 4 bases and the J segment 9 bases; nucleotides outside the gene matches: 12. Germline V gives CDR1 SGDLS, CDR2 YYNGEE. The length of the CDR3 is 17 residues. The CDR3 nucleotides are TGTGCCAGCAGCAGACGTACGACTAGCGGGAGGGCCGGTGAGCAGTTCTTC. Translated: CASSRRTTSGRAGEQFF.

This rearrangement joins TRBV5-8 to TRBJ1-2, with D possibly being TRBD1 (5 bases). Germline V gene data show CDR1 as SGHTS and CDR2 as YDEGEE. This CDR3 contains 13 residues. The V end lost 1 base, the J end lost 9 bases, and 13 bases lay between the germline ends. The CDR3 region has the DNA TGTGCCAGCAGCTTGCGGCAGGGTTGGAGCTACACCTTC. Protein: CASSLRQGWSYTF.

This clonotype has at least ten counts. The genes are TRBV29-1 and TRBJ1-2; D is unclear. The CDR3 sequence is 14 residues long. Germline V gene lookup returns CDR1 SQVTM and CDR2 ANQGSEA. The germline V and J ends were trimmed by 3 bases and 0 bases, with 11 bases remaining between them. CDR3: CSVEIYSANYGYTF. The CDR3 DNA follows: TGCAGCGTTGAGATCTACAGCGCTAACTATGGCTACACCTTC.

The chain carries TRBV6-2 or TRBV6-3 and TRBJ2-3; D is uncertain. CDR3 length: 16 amino acids. Germline-derived CDR1 and CDR2 are MNHEY and SVGEGT. Trimming took off 2 bases at V and 0 bases at J, with 12 bases between the two ends. This CDR3 is CASSYGPYSSTDTQYF. The CDR3 nucleotides read TGTGCCAGCAGTTACGGACCGTATTCTAGCACAGATACGCAGTATTTT.

CDR3 loop: CASSRQVADEQYF. The CDR3 nucleotides read TGTGCCAGCAGCCGACAGGTCGCCGACGAGCAGTACTTC. V gene TRBV12-3 or TRBV12-4 combines with J gene TRBJ2-7, with D perhaps matching TRBD1 (6 bases). V was trimmed by 6 bases and J by 5 bases, leaving 14 bases between them. This CDR3 has 13 amino acids.

This clonotype has only a few counts. The chain uses TRBV7-3 and TRBJ2-5; D might be TRBD2 (6 bases). Trimming pared 0 bases from V and 4 bases from J, leaving 24 bases between. The CDR3 sequence is 19 residues long. Germline V gives CDR1 SGHTA, CDR2 FQGTGA. The chain's CDR3 is CASSLTAGLGRGGRETQYF. CDR3 bases: TGTGCCAGCAGCTTAACGGCGGGACTGGGACGCGGTGGTAGAGAGACCCAGTACTTC. Complete variable domain (other parts from reference TRBV7-3 and TRBJ2-5): GAGVSQTPSNKVTEKGKYVELRCDPISGHTALYWYRQSLGQGPEFLIYFQGTGAADDSGLPNDRFFAVRPEGSVSTLKIQRTERGDSAVYLCASSLTAGLGRGGRETQYFGPGTRLLVL.

The chain uses TRBV4-3 and TRBJ2-7; either TRBD1 or TRBD2 may supply D (5 bases each). CDR1 LGHNA and CDR2 YSLEER come from the germline V gene. V lost 1 base and J lost 8, with 12 bases in between. The CDR3 is 13 amino acids. CDR3 protein: CASSQGGGGKQYF. The CDR3 DNA follows: TGCGCCAGCAGCCAAGGGGGCGGAGGAAAGCAGTACTTC.

The rearrangement links TRBV27 to TRBJ2-2; tentatively, D is TRBD2 (6 bases). The CDR3 loop spans 17 amino acids. V lost 3 bases and J 4 bases, leaving 18 bases between the germline ends. Germline V gene sequence: CDR1 MNHEY, CDR2 SMNVEV (reference sequence). The CDR3 bases are TGTGCCAGCAGTTTTGCCGTGACTAGACGCACCACCGGGGAGCTGTTTTTT. Translation gives CASSFAVTRRTTGELFF.

Concerning this clonotype: This sequence may be a read error, since a much larger clone differs from it by one base. V is TRBV20-1 and J is TRBJ2-3; 14 bases align to TRBD2. The CDR3 sequence is 16 residues long. Germline V gene lookup returns CDR1 DFQATT and CDR2 SNEGSKA (reference sequence). The CDR3, as DNA: TGCTGTGCTTGGACTAGCGGGAGGTTCAGGGACAATACGCAGTATTTT. Its translation is CCAWTSGRFRDNTQYF.

V usage is TRBV5-1 and J usage is TRBJ2-4; 8 positions match TRBD2. The CDR3 is 16 amino acids. The germline V gene encodes CDR1 SGHRS and CDR2 YFSETQ. J lost 6 bases, V lost 0 bases, and 8 bases had no gene match. The CDR3 region has the DNA TGCGCCAGCAGCTTGGCCGCGCTAGCGGGTTTAAACATTCAGTACTTC. Its protein is CASSLAALAGLNIQYF.

Only a few counts were recorded for this clonotype. The chain links TRBV14 to TRBJ2-7; no definite D call. The closer fit of TRBJ2-5 to the DNA end suggests the J call may be wrong. The V gene's germline CDR1 is SGHDN and CDR2 FVKESK. The CDR3 is 13 residues long. CDR3 protein: CASSQFFGETQYF. CDR3 nucleotide sequence: TGTGCCAGCAGCCAATTTTTCGGGGAGACCCAGTACTTC.

This clonotype was counted only a few times. This sequence joins TRBV27 and TRBJ1-6; 7 nucleotides agree with TRBD1. CDR1 MNHEY and CDR2 SMNVEV come from the germline V gene (reference sequence). The CDR3 consists of 14 residues. J was trimmed by 9 bases and V by 3 bases; bases with no gene match: 5. In DNA form, the CDR3 reads TGTGCCAGCAGTTTCGATCCAGGGGGTTCACCCCTCCACTTT. Translating gives CASSFDPGGSPLHF.

The table lists this clonotype with many counts. V gene TRBV29-1 combines with J gene TRBJ2-7; 11 nucleotides align to TRBD1. There are 15 residues in the CDR3. The V gene's germline CDR1 is SQVTM and CDR2 ANQGSEA. V was clipped by 5 bases and J by 0 bases; unmatched bases: 6. The DNA for the CDR3 is TGCAGCGTTTGGACCGGGACAGGGGGCTCCTACGAGCAGTACTTC. Protein sequence: CSVWTGTGGSYEQYF.

A word on this clonotype: One end of the junction does not line up with germline, which may come from a read error. This rearrangement joins TRBV7-2 to TRBJ2-1; tentative D call: TRBD2 (5 bases). The germline V gene has CDR1 SGHTA and CDR2 FQGNSA. The CDR3 has 14 amino acids. CDR3 sequence reads: CASSLEGRVNEQFF. The CDR3 DNA is TGCGCCAGCAGCTTAGAGGGAAGAGTGAATGAGCAGTTCTTC.

This clonotype has a handful of counts. The chain employs TRBV6-6 and TRBJ2-5; possible D gene TRBD2, 7 bases. The J call may be in error: the DNA end matches TRBJ2-7 better. This CDR3 region has 14 residues. CDR1 MNHNY and CDR2 SVGAGI come from the germline V gene (reference sequence). The CDR3 DNA follows: TGTGCCAGCAGTTACCCCGGGGGGCTTTACGAGCAGTACTTC. This encodes CASSYPGGLYEQYF.

This clonotype occurred a few times. The chain joins TRBV12-3 or TRBV12-4 to TRBJ2-7, with D possibly TRBD2 on 7 matching bases. This CDR3 has 16 amino acids. V was pared by 5 bases and J by 2 bases, with 19 bases between. CDR3 sequence reads: CASSHGAGASTYEQYF. Written as DNA, the CDR3 is TGTGCCAGCAGTCATGGGGCGGGGGCAAGTACCTACGAGCAGTACTTC.

The V and J genes are TRBV3-1 and TRBJ2-1; D unclear. With 4 bases removed from V and 9 bases from J, the gap between germline ends came to 10 bases. Germline V lookup: CDR1 LGHDT, CDR2 YNNKEL (reference sequence). CDR3 length: 12 amino acids. The CDR3 region is CASSPRAGEQFF. As DNA, the CDR3 is TGTGCCAGCAGCCCCCGAGCTGGTGAGCAGTTCTTC.

V and J are TRBV7-9 and TRBJ2-3, with 8 bases aligning to TRBD1. CDR3 length: 16 residues. The V and J ends lost 9 bases and 2 bases, in that order; junction bases with no gene match: 13. CDR1 SEHNR and CDR2 FQNEAQ come from the germline V gene (reference sequence). The CDR3 coding sequence is TGTGCCAGTCTGACAGGGGCTAGCGTATACACAGATACGCAGTATTTT. It translates to CASLTGASVYTDTQYF.

CDR3 nucleotides: TGTGCCACCAGTGATCCAGGACAGGCTGAAGCTTTCTTT. Amino acid sequence: CATSDPGQAEAFF. The gene calls are TRBV24-1 and TRBJ1-1; 7 nucleotides align to TRBD1. The length of the CDR3 is 13 residues. Germline assignment: CDR1 KGHDR and CDR2 SFDVKD. Germline trimming cut 3 bases from V and 6 bases from J; bases unmatched to any gene: 3.